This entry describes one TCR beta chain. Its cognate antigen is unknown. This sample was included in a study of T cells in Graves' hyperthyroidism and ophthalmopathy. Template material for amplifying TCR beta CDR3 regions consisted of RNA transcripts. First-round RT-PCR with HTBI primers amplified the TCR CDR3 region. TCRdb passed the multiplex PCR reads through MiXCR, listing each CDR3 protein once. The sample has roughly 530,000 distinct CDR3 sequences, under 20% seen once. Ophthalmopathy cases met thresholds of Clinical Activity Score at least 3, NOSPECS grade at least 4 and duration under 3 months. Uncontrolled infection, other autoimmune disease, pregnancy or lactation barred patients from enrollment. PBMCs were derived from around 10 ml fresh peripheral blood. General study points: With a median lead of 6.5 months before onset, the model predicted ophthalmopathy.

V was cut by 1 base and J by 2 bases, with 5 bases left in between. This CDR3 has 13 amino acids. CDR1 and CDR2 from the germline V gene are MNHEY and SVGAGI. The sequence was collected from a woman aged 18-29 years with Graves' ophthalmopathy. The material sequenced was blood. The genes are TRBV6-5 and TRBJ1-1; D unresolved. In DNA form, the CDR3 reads TGTGCCAGCAGTTACTGGGGAAACACTGAAGCTTTCTTT. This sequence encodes CASSYWGNTEAFF.